This TCR beta chain was observed in a study (dated by TCRdb to about 2016). The protocol used for the library was RT-PCR. The data were produced on an Illumina MiSeq. Starting from the raw public reads, TCRdb applied fastp trimming at Q25, assembled clones with MiXCR and retained in-frame beta chains. Rows with one shared CDR3 protein collapse into an entry with the most common genes and DNA. Present in this sample are fewer than 800,000 distinct CDR3 sequences, approximately 15% of which were seen just once. The ten largest clones represent about 3.6% of the sample. About this clonotype: What this receptor recognizes is not known. Base qualities were left out, and no much larger clone turns up one base away.

Germline trimming: 8 bases from V, 4 bases from J; junction bases outside gene matches: 16. CDR1 and CDR2 are drawn from the germline V gene: SNHLY, FYNNEI. The CDR3, from cysteine to phenylalanine, totals 18 residues. This entry keeps only the CDR3 DNA: 54 bases, framed from base 1. This receptor was taken from a female donor in good health, serving as a healthy control. The sequenced sample consisted of memory CD4+ T cells from blood. The sequence is built from TRBV2 and TRBJ2-7, with TRBD2 matching 14 junction bases. The nucleotides read TGTGCCAGCTCTTGGATTCCGGGACTAGCGGGAGTGAGGTACGAGCAGTACTTC. It codes for CASSWIPGLAGVRYEQYF.